This is a list of T cell receptor beta chains from one sample in a study of blood T cell repertoires in COVID-19. The assay was immunoSEQ multiplex PCR, and TCRdb's table has in-frame clones only and misses some. The data contain some 100,000 clones, 80% to 90% of them singletons. What was sequenced was peripheral blood. These TCRs come from a woman in her seventies with acute or convalescent COVID-19. The CDR3 runs from the conserved cysteine through the conserved F or W. The order of the fields is V gene, J gene, clone size, CDR3 protein. Size is omitted from some rows. Given values are once, few, many or a class for expanded clones.

TRBV19	TRBJ2-1	.	CASSTTGVEQFF
TRBV5-8	TRBJ1-1	few	CASSFPRDRGLNTEAFF
TRBV19	TRBJ2-1	once	CASSIILAKTYNEQFF
TRBV5-1	TRBJ2-5	.	CASSSKELSVLAGVLEETQYF
TRBV5-4	TRBJ2-7	.	CASSLPGTGPYEQYF
TRBV14	TRBJ2-7	.	CASSQGGGYEQYF
TRBV29-1	TRBJ2-5	.	CSVLGLAGETQYF
TRBV3-1/TRBV3-2	TRBJ2-2	.	CASSQGRLTGELFF
TRBV5-1	TRBJ1-6	.	CASSSSGGHNSPLHF
TRBV6-5	TRBJ2-7	once	CASSYSAGGSEQYF
TRBV6-1	TRBJ1-2	.	CASSEASDYGYTF
TRBV5-4	TRBJ2-7	.	CASSQVGQGIYEQYF
TRBV27	TRBJ2-1	.	CASSLSRQGSEQFF
TRBV5-1	TRBJ2-2	.	CASSLQGTGELFF
TRBV5-4	TRBJ2-7	.	CASSTGTAETYEQYF
TRBV7-2	TRBJ2-7	.	CASSQPGLGVYEQYF
TRBV5-5	TRBJ2-1	.	CASSLATSNSYNEQFF
TRBV18	TRBJ1-4	.	CASSTRQGLDEKLFF
TRBV20-1	TRBJ2-1	once	CSAESGSEQFF
TRBV10-1	TRBJ2-7	few	CASRTGQMTYEQYF
TRBV5-6	TRBJ1-1	.	CASSSGTGAGNTEAFF
TRBV11-2	TRBJ2-1	.	CASSSSGSSYNEQFF
TRBV30	TRBJ2-6	few	CAWNLRGSGANVLTF
TRBV21-1	TRBJ2-3	.	CASSKVLRTRLTDTQYF
TRBV2	TRBJ2-2	.	CASKYRMNTGELFF
TRBV5-1	TRBJ2-2	.	CASRSDRGGTGELFF
TRBV5-1	TRBJ2-1	.	CASSLPGNNEQFF
TRBV19	TRBJ1-1	.	CASSAPGQSREAFF
TRBV7-6	TRBJ2-5	.	CASSLVASGIETQYF